The rows below give T cell receptor beta chains drawn from one sample of a study of blood T cell repertoires in COVID-19. Some clones are missing from TCRdb's copy, which holds only in-frame ones; the method was immunoSEQ multiplex PCR. This sample has under 300,000 clones, with under 90% found just once. The specimen sequenced was PBMCs or T cells enriched from blood (not recorded which). The receptors come from a woman aged 55-70 years who had recovered from COVID-19. Both conserved end residues are part of each CDR3. D genes are given only for firm matches. Rows may omit the clone size; those that give it use once, few, many or a size class.

J gene: TRBJ1-3; clone size: -; D gene: TRBD1; V gene: TRBV6-5; CDR3 protein: CASSRDRYSGNTIYF; CDR3 DNA: TGTGCCAGCAGTCGGGACAGGTACTCTGGAAACACCATATATTTT
J gene: TRBJ1-2; clone size: -; D gene: -; V gene: TRBV6-5; CDR3 protein: CASSYSTGGYGYTF; CDR3 DNA: TGTGCCAGCAGTTACTCGACCGGGGGCTATGGCTACACCTTC
J gene: TRBJ2-7; clone size: -; D gene: -; V gene: TRBV2; CDR3 protein: CASSDPQLTRHLYEQYF; CDR3 DNA: TGTGCCAGCAGTGACCCACAGTTGACCCGACATCTTTACGAGCAGTACTTC
J gene: TRBJ2-7; clone size: -; D gene: -; V gene: TRBV20-1; CDR3 protein: CSASRGGDYEQYF; CDR3 DNA: TGCAGTGCTAGTCGAGGGGGGGACTACGAGCAGTACTTC
J gene: TRBJ1-5; clone size: -; D gene: -; V gene: TRBV19; CDR3 protein: CASSIDPGGSSNQPQHF; CDR3 DNA: TGTGCCAGTAGTATAGATCCGGGGGGATCGAGCAATCAGCCCCAGCATTTT
J gene: TRBJ2-1; clone size: once; D gene: -; V gene: TRBV2; CDR3 protein: CASSERVGYNEQFF; CDR3 DNA: TGTGCCAGCAGTGAGAGGGTGGGATACAATGAGCAGTTCTTC
J gene: TRBJ1-1; clone size: -; D gene: -; V gene: TRBV12-3/TRBV12-4; CDR3 protein: CASSINRAEAFF; CDR3 DNA: TGTGCCAGCAGTATAAACAGGGCGGAAGCTTTCTTT
J gene: TRBJ1-3; clone size: -; D gene: -; V gene: TRBV5-1; CDR3 protein: CASSPGVIPPSGNTIYF; CDR3 DNA: TGCGCCAGCAGCCCCGGGGTGATACCTCCCTCTGGAAACACCATATATTTT
J gene: TRBJ1-2; clone size: -; D gene: -; V gene: TRBV5-5; CDR3 protein: CASSASMRAYGYTF; CDR3 DNA: TGTGCCAGCAGCGCCTCAATGAGGGCCTATGGCTACACCTTC
J gene: TRBJ2-6; clone size: -; D gene: -; V gene: TRBV18; CDR3 protein: CASSYEGSGANVLTF; CDR3 DNA: TGTGCCAGCTCCTACGAGGGCTCTGGGGCCAACGTCCTGACTTTC
J gene: TRBJ2-1; clone size: -; D gene: TRBD1; V gene: TRBV12-3/TRBV12-4; CDR3 protein: CASSPRQGRFF; CDR3 DNA: TGTGCCAGCAGTCCACGACAGGGCCGGTTCTTC
J gene: TRBJ2-3; clone size: -; D gene: -; V gene: TRBV19; CDR3 protein: CASIEGVGTDTQYF; CDR3 DNA: TGTGCCAGTATAGAGGGGGTCGGCACAGATACGCAGTATTTT
J gene: TRBJ2-1; clone size: -; D gene: -; V gene: TRBV28; CDR3 protein: CASKGWQGYLYEQFF; CDR3 DNA: TGTGCCAGCAAGGGGTGGCAGGGGTATTTGTATGAGCAGTTCTTC
J gene: TRBJ1-4; clone size: once; D gene: TRBD1; V gene: TRBV19; CDR3 protein: CASSTRTGSLGTNEKLFF; CDR3 DNA: TGTGCCAGTAGTACCAGGACAGGGTCGCTTGGAACTAATGAAAAACTGTTTTTT
J gene: TRBJ2-7; clone size: -; D gene: TRBD2; V gene: TRBV7-3; CDR3 protein: CASSPNTGGLEQYF; CDR3 DNA: TGTGCCAGCAGCCCTAACACGGGAGGGCTCGAGCAGTACTTC
J gene: TRBJ1-2; clone size: -; D gene: TRBD1; V gene: TRBV5-4; CDR3 protein: CASSLRQGRNYGYTF; CDR3 DNA: TGTGCCAGCAGCTTGAGACAGGGGCGAAACTATGGCTACACCTTC
J gene: TRBJ2-7; clone size: -; D gene: TRBD2; V gene: TRBV27; CDR3 protein: CASSRRRTSGRRTYEQYF; CDR3 DNA: TGTGCCAGCAGCCGGCGACGGACTAGCGGGAGGCGGACCTACGAGCAGTACTTC
J gene: TRBJ1-1; clone size: -; D gene: -; V gene: TRBV7-9; CDR3 protein: CASSLGENTEAFF; CDR3 DNA: TGTGCCAGCAGCTTAGGAGAGAACACTGAAGCTTTCTTT
J gene: TRBJ2-4; clone size: -; D gene: -; V gene: TRBV12-3/TRBV12-4; CDR3 protein: CASSPHGDIQYF; CDR3 DNA: TGTGCCAGCAGTCCCCACGGGGACATTCAGTACTTC
J gene: TRBJ1-2; clone size: -; D gene: -; V gene: TRBV6-5; CDR3 protein: CASSFRVQGGYTF; CDR3 DNA: TGTGCCAGCAGTTTCAGGGTTCAGGGTGGCTACACCTTC
J gene: TRBJ1-2; clone size: -; D gene: -; V gene: TRBV6-5; CDR3 protein: CASRPREGLYGYTF; CDR3 DNA: TGTGCCAGCAGACCAAGGGAGGGTCTCTATGGCTACACCTTC
J gene: TRBJ1-2; clone size: -; D gene: -; V gene: TRBV9; CDR3 protein: CASSVGAWGGYGYTF; CDR3 DNA: TGTGCCAGCAGCGTGGGTGCGTGGGGCGGCTATGGCTACACCTTC
J gene: TRBJ2-7; clone size: once; D gene: TRBD2; V gene: TRBV3-1/TRBV3-2; CDR3 protein: CASSQDPVAGAEQYF; CDR3 DNA: TGTGCCAGCAGCCAAGATCCGGTAGCGGGAGCCGAGCAGTACTTC
J gene: TRBJ2-1; clone size: -; D gene: TRBD2; V gene: TRBV9; CDR3 protein: CASSVGLGGNEQFF; CDR3 DNA: TGTGCCAGCAGCGTGGGACTAGGTGGGAATGAGCAGTTCTTC
J gene: TRBJ2-7; clone size: -; D gene: TRBD2; V gene: TRBV18; CDR3 protein: CASSQGLAVPYEQYF; CDR3 DNA: TGTGCCAGCTCACAGGGACTAGCGGTTCCCTACGAGCAGTACTTC
J gene: TRBJ1-5; clone size: -; D gene: TRBD1; V gene: TRBV10-1; CDR3 protein: CASSSNLDRTKDQPQHF; CDR3 DNA: TGCGCCAGCAGTTCCAACCTGGACAGGACGAAAGATCAGCCCCAGCATTTT
J gene: TRBJ1-1; clone size: -; D gene: -; V gene: TRBV11-3; CDR3 protein: CASRPRQMNTEAFF; CDR3 DNA: TGTGCCAGCAGACCTAGACAGATGAACACTGAAGCTTTCTTT
J gene: TRBJ2-2; clone size: -; D gene: -; V gene: TRBV5-1; CDR3 protein: CASSFNRRQNAGELFF; CDR3 DNA: TGCGCCAGCAGCTTCAACCGGCGGCAAAACGCCGGGGAGCTGTTTTTT
J gene: TRBJ1-5; clone size: once; D gene: TRBD1; V gene: TRBV6-5; CDR3 protein: CASTHRGQGDQPQHF; CDR3 DNA: TGTGCCAGCACCCATAGGGGACAGGGAGATCAGCCCCAGCATTTT
J gene: TRBJ1-2; clone size: -; D gene: TRBD1; V gene: TRBV5-1; CDR3 protein: CASSLGQGFNGYTF; CDR3 DNA: TGCGCCAGCAGCCTGGGACAGGGGTTTAATGGCTACACCTTC
J gene: TRBJ2-7; clone size: -; D gene: -; V gene: TRBV5-1; CDR3 protein: CASSLEGQTYEQYF; CDR3 DNA: TGCGCCAGCAGCTTGGAGGGGCAGACCTACGAGCAGTACTTC
J gene: TRBJ1-1; clone size: few; D gene: -; V gene: TRBV12-3/TRBV12-4; CDR3 protein: CASSLARTREAFF; CDR3 DNA: TGTGCCAGCAGTTTAGCCCGGACTCGGGAAGCTTTCTTT
J gene: TRBJ2-3; clone size: -; D gene: TRBD2; V gene: TRBV7-9; CDR3 protein: CASSLGLAGATQYF; CDR3 DNA: TGTGCCAGCAGCTTGGGACTAGCGGGGGCCACGCAGTATTTT
J gene: TRBJ1-1; clone size: -; D gene: -; V gene: TRBV5-1; CDR3 protein: CASSLEGPGAPGAEAFF; CDR3 DNA: TGCGCCAGCAGCTTGGAAGGGCCGGGAGCTCCGGGGGCTGAAGCTTTCTTT
J gene: TRBJ1-2; clone size: -; D gene: TRBD1; V gene: TRBV15; CDR3 protein: CATSRGTGRNYGYTF; CDR3 DNA: TGTGCCACCAGCAGAGGGACAGGGAGGAACTATGGCTACACCTTC
J gene: TRBJ2-3; clone size: once; D gene: TRBD2; V gene: TRBV27; CDR3 protein: CASSKGLASTDTQYF; CDR3 DNA: TGTGCCAGCAGTAAGGGACTAGCCTCAACAGATACGCAGTATTTT